The rows below give T cell receptor beta chains drawn from one sample of a study of control samples from healthy donors and cancer patients. This table comes from immunoSEQ multiplex PCR, and its TCRdb copy is limited to in-frame clones, with some not included. The sample includes 190,000 or so clones, 80% to 95% of them seen just once. Sequenced: blood. The receptors were gathered from a man younger than 35 in good health. Both conserved end residues are part of each CDR3. Each record gives: J gene, D gene, clone size, V gene, CDR3 DNA, CDR3 protein. A D gene is named only where the DNA matches it firmly. The size field is filled for only some rows; it gives once, few, many or a size class.

J: TRBJ1-1
D: NA
size: NA
V: TRBV6-5
DNA: TGTGCCAGCAGTTACAACCGGGGGGTTGGCACTGAAGCTTTCTTT
CDR3: CASSYNRGVGTEAFF

J: TRBJ2-6
D: NA
size: NA
V: TRBV29-1
DNA: TGCAGCGTTGGCTTCTCTGGGGCCAACGTCCTGACTTTC
CDR3: CSVGFSGANVLTF

J: TRBJ2-3
D: NA
size: once
V: TRBV3-1/TRBV3-2
DNA: TGTGCCAGCAGCCAAATAGATACGCAGTATTTT
CDR3: CASSQIDTQYF

J: TRBJ1-1
D: TRBD1
size: NA
V: TRBV12-3/TRBV12-4
DNA: TGTGCCAGCAGTCCGACAGGGGCCACTGAAGCTTTCTTT
CDR3: CASSPTGATEAFF

J: TRBJ1-2
D: TRBD1
size: NA
V: TRBV30
DNA: TGTGCCTGGGGGGACAGGGAAACCCCCAGAGACGGCTACACCTTC
CDR3: CAWGDRETPRDGYTF

J: TRBJ2-7
D: TRBD1
size: NA
V: TRBV5-5
DNA: TGTGCCAGCAGCTCGGCCCCGGGCACAGGGGTGGGCGAGCAGTACTTC
CDR3: CASSSAPGTGVGEQYF

J: TRBJ1-3
D: NA
size: NA
V: TRBV3-1/TRBV3-2
DNA: TGTGCCAGCAGCCAAGGAGGAGAGGGGAGCTCTGGAAACACCATATATTTT
CDR3: CASSQGGEGSSGNTIYF

J: TRBJ1-4
D: NA
size: NA
V: TRBV6-6
DNA: TGTGCCAGCAGTTCCGGGGGGATGGTTCGAAAACTGTTTTTT
CDR3: CASSSGGMVRKLFF

J: TRBJ1-4
D: NA
size: NA
V: TRBV18
DNA: TGTGCCAGCTCGCCCGGGACCTCAACTGAAAAACTGTTTTTT
CDR3: CASSPGTSTEKLFF

J: TRBJ2-3
D: NA
size: NA
V: TRBV5-6
DNA: TGTGCCAGCAGCTTGCTTCGGGGGAGCACAGATACGCAGTATTTT
CDR3: CASSLLRGSTDTQYF

J: TRBJ1-1
D: TRBD1
size: NA
V: TRBV6-4
DNA: TGTGCCAGCAACTTCGACAGGGAGGGAGACACTGAAGCTTTCTTT
CDR3: CASNFDREGDTEAFF

J: TRBJ2-7
D: NA
size: NA
V: TRBV18
DNA: TGTGCCAGCTCACCTTCACAGGGAAGCCACGAGCAGTACTTC
CDR3: CASSPSQGSHEQYF

J: TRBJ2-2
D: NA
size: NA
V: TRBV6-5
DNA: TGTGCCAGCAGACGAGGGACGAGCACCGGGGAGCTGTTTTTT
CDR3: CASRRGTSTGELFF

J: TRBJ2-5
D: NA
size: NA
V: TRBV13
DNA: TGTGCCAGCAGCTTAGTCAGGGCCCCAGAGACCCAGTACTTC
CDR3: CASSLVRAPETQYF

J: TRBJ2-5
D: TRBD1
size: NA
V: TRBV9
DNA: TGTGCCAGCAGCGAGGACAGGGGGCAGGTTCTCCAAGAGACCCAGTACTTC
CDR3: CASSEDRGQVLQETQYF

J: TRBJ1-1
D: NA
size: NA
V: TRBV5-1
DNA: TGCGCCAGCAGGGAGGAGTCTGAAGCTTTCTTT
CDR3: CASREESEAFF

J: TRBJ1-6
D: NA
size: NA
V: TRBV30
DNA: TGTGCCTGGAGTGGCGCGAACGCGGTGGTCCAACCCCACTTT
CDR3: CAWSGANAVVQPHF

J: TRBJ1-5
D: NA
size: NA
V: TRBV9
DNA: TGTGCCAGCAGCCGGGACCAGGGATCGGAACAGCCCCAGCATTTT
CDR3: CASSRDQGSEQPQHF

J: TRBJ1-2
D: NA
size: NA
V: TRBV7-2
DNA: TGTGCCAGCAGCCAAACTGCAGTAGCTAACTATGGCTACACCTTC
CDR3: CASSQTAVANYGYTF

J: TRBJ1-4
D: NA
size: NA
V: TRBV29-1
DNA: TGCAGCGTTCTCCCAGGGGCCGGGGAAAAACTGTTTTTT
CDR3: CSVLPGAGEKLFF

J: TRBJ1-2
D: NA
size: NA
V: TRBV10-3
DNA: TGTGCCATCAGTGAGGTCCGACGCTATGGCTACACCTTC
CDR3: CAISEVRRYGYTF

J: TRBJ2-1
D: TRBD1
size: NA
V: TRBV30
DNA: TGTGCCTGCCACGCCAGGGACAGATACAATGAGCAGTTCTTC
CDR3: CACHARDRYNEQFF

J: TRBJ1-3
D: TRBD1
size: NA
V: TRBV29-1
DNA: TGCAGCGTTGTGGGACAGCCTGGAAACACCATATATTTT
CDR3: CSVVGQPGNTIYF

J: TRBJ1-6
D: TRBD1
size: NA
V: TRBV14
DNA: TGTGCCAGCAGACAGGGGGTTACAAATTCACCCCTCCACTTT
CDR3: CASRQGVTNSPLHF

J: TRBJ2-7
D: TRBD1
size: NA
V: TRBV6-5
DNA: TGTGCCAGCAACCCTGAGACAGGGTCCTACGAGCAGTACTTC
CDR3: CASNPETGSYEQYF

J: TRBJ2-1
D: NA
size: NA
V: TRBV27
DNA: TGTGCCAGCAGCCGACGCGACACAGGGTTCAATGAGCAGTTCTTC
CDR3: CASSRRDTGFNEQFF

J: TRBJ1-5
D: NA
size: NA
V: TRBV7-3
DNA: TGTGCCAGCAGCTTATATCTGGTCAGGGATAGCAATCAGCCCCAGCATTTT
CDR3: CASSLYLVRDSNQPQHF

J: TRBJ1-3
D: NA
size: NA
V: TRBV3-1/TRBV3-2
DNA: TGTGCCAGCAGCCAACGTTTTGACTCTGGAAACACCATATATTTT
CDR3: CASSQRFDSGNTIYF

J: TRBJ2-2
D: NA
size: NA
V: TRBV2
DNA: TGTGCCTCCAGCTACGGGGGTCCCGGGGAGCTGTTTTTT
CDR3: CASSYGGPGELFF

J: TRBJ1-1
D: NA
size: NA
V: TRBV10-2
DNA: TGCGCCAGCAGGGCTCCGGGGAACACTGAAGCTTTCTTT
CDR3: CASRAPGNTEAFF

J: TRBJ2-1
D: TRBD2
size: NA
V: TRBV5-1
DNA: TGCGCCAGCAGCGAACTAGCGGGGGATTCTTACAATGAGCAGTTCTTC
CDR3: CASSELAGDSYNEQFF

J: TRBJ1-1
D: NA
size: NA
V: TRBV15
DNA: TGTGCCACCAGCAGAGATCGCAGCCTGAACACTGAAGCTTTCTTT
CDR3: CATSRDRSLNTEAFF

J: TRBJ1-4
D: NA
size: few
V: TRBV3-1/TRBV3-2
DNA: TGTGCCAGCAGCCAAGAAGCGGGCGGCATTAATGAAAAACTGTTTTTT
CDR3: CASSQEAGGINEKLFF

J: TRBJ2-3
D: TRBD2
size: once
V: TRBV7-9
DNA: TGTGCCAGCAGCTCATGGACTAGCGGGGGGGATAGCACAGATACGCAGTATTTT
CDR3: CASSSWTSGGDSTDTQYF

J: TRBJ2-2
D: NA
size: NA
V: TRBV7-9
DNA: TGTGCCAGCAGCTTATCCCCTCGAGGGACGGGAAACACCGGGGAGCTGTTTTTT
CDR3: CASSLSPRGTGNTGELFF

J: TRBJ1-5
D: NA
size: few
V: TRBV18
DNA: TGTGCCAGCTCACCGCAGGGTCAGCCCCAGCATTTT
CDR3: CASSPQGQPQHF